The rows below give T cell receptor beta chains drawn from one sample of a study of T and B cells in COVID-19 patients. TCRdb reprocessed the multiplex PCR reads via MiXCR and lists one record per CDR3 protein. The sample carries 20,000 to 25,000 distinct CDR3 sequences, about 30% recorded once. The source material was blood. The receptor source for this set is a human donor who had recovered from COVID-19. Both conserved end residues are part of each CDR3. The D gene is left open where the match is weak. Only part of the rows carry a size: once, few, many, or a class if the clone is expanded.

TRBJ2-2,TRBV7-6,few,TRBD1,CASSPWTGDLANTGELFF,TGTGCCAGCAGCCCCTGGACAGGGGACCTCGCGAACACCGGGGAGCTGTTTTTT
TRBJ2-7,TRBV5-6,few,TRBD1,CASSDSGTGYEQYF,TGTGCCAGCAGTGATTCCGGGACAGGCTACGAGCAGTACTTC
TRBJ1-6,TRBV18,many,.,CASSPYSSSYNSPLHF,TGTGCCAGCTCACCGTACTCAAGCTCCTATAATTCACCCCTCCACTTT
TRBJ1-6,TRBV10-3,.,.,CAISDPDNGGSPLHF,TGTGCCATCAGTGACCCAGACAACGGGGGCTCACCCCTCCACTTT
TRBJ1-1,TRBV27,.,.,CASSLSSGGGGNTEAFF,TGTGCCAGCAGTTTATCGAGTGGCGGGGGAGGGAACACTGAAGCTTTCTTT
TRBJ1-2,TRBV20-1,.,.,CSARAGRIGYTF,TGCAGTGCCCGTGCAGGGAGGATTGGCTACACCTTC
TRBJ2-2,TRBV11-3,.,TRBD2,CASSLAIWLAGGMAGTGELFF,TGTGCCAGCAGCTTAGCGATTTGGCTAGCGGGGGGGATGGCTGGCACCGGGGAGCTGTTTTTT
TRBJ2-7,TRBV6-5,.,TRBD2,CASKASGSYEQYF,TGTGCCAGCAAGGCTAGCGGTTCCTACGAGCAGTACTTC
TRBJ2-7,TRBV2,.,TRBD2,CASRPGLAGSYEQYF,TGTGCCAGCAGGCCGGGACTAGCGGGCTCCTACGAGCAGTACTTC
TRBJ1-5,TRBV6-5,few,.,CASSYSKASNQPQHF,TGTGCCAGCAGTTACTCTAAGGCTTCTAATCAGCCCCAGCATTTT
TRBJ2-3,TRBV5-1,.,TRBD2,CASAPSTSGGTDTQYF,TGCGCCAGCGCTCCTTCGACTAGCGGGGGCACAGATACGCAGTATTTT
TRBJ2-3,TRBV20-1,.,TRBD2,CSARRDGGGITDTQYF,TGCAGTGCTCGCCGAGACGGGGGGGGGATCACAGATACGCAGTATTTT
TRBJ1-4,TRBV18,many,TRBD1,CASSPAGQGAGEKLFF,TGTGCCAGCTCACCGGCGGGACAGGGGGCAGGGGAAAAACTGTTTTTT
TRBJ2-1,TRBV27,few,.,CASSFGQSSYNEQFF,TGTGCCAGCAGTTTTGGCCAGAGCTCCTACAATGAGCAGTTCTTC
TRBJ2-3,TRBV7-9,.,.,CASSPMSRADTQYF,TGTGCCAGCAGCCCCATGTCCCGAGCGGATACGCAGTATTTT
TRBJ2-3,TRBV19,medium-sized,TRBD2,CASSITLAVPPNTQYF,TGTGCCAGTAGTATAACCCTAGCGGTCCCGCCAAATACGCAGTATTTT
TRBJ2-7,TRBV12-3/TRBV12-4,many,.,CASTGQNSYEQYF,TGTGCCAGCACGGGGCAGAACTCCTACGAGCAGTACTTC
TRBJ1-5,TRBV29-1,many,.,CSVAHGLWQPQHF,TGCAGCGTTGCGCACGGGTTGTGGCAGCCCCAGCATTTT
TRBJ2-1,TRBV10-3,many,TRBD1,CAISESVTGFYNEQFF,TGTGCCATCAGTGAGTCAGTGACAGGGTTTTACAATGAGCAGTTCTTC
TRBJ2-3,TRBV20-1,.,.,CSARLRGGIADTQYF,TGCAGTGCTAGACTCCGGGGTGGGATAGCAGATACGCAGTATTTT
TRBJ2-7,TRBV5-6,many,.,CASSWRRGASYEQYF,TGTGCCAGCAGCTGGCGGAGGGGCGCCTCCTACGAGCAGTACTTC
TRBJ2-7,TRBV6-1,many,.,CASSEGRVHEQYF,TGTGCCAGCAGTGAAGGCAGGGTCCACGAGCAGTACTTC
TRBJ1-1,TRBV5-1,.,.,CASSREGAENTEAFF,TGCGCCAGCTCCCGGGAGGGCGCCGAGAACACTGAAGCTTTCTTT
TRBJ2-5,TRBV11-3,few,.,CASSLIGTRQETQYF,TGTGCCAGCAGCTTAATAGGGACCCGCCAAGAGACCCAGTACTTC
TRBJ2-3,TRBV5-1,once,TRBD2,CASSLTLAGRTDTQYF,TGTGCCAGCAGCTTAACTCTAGCGGGGCGCACAGATACGCAGTATTTT
TRBJ2-5,TRBV11-3,.,.,CASSLGPGLETQYF,TGTGCCAGCAGCTTAGGCCCGGGGTTAGAGACCCAGTACTTC
TRBJ2-7,TRBV27,.,.,CASSLWAGTRHTQYF,TGTGCCAGCAGTTTATGGGCAGGGACGAGGCATACGCAGTACTTC
TRBJ2-3,TRBV13,many,TRBD2,CASSSQTSGVIDTQYF,TGTGCCAGCAGCTCCCAGACTAGCGGGGTAATAGATACGCAGTATTTT
TRBJ2-2,TRBV6-2/TRBV6-3,.,TRBD1,CASSLRGQNTGELFF,TGTGCCAGCAGCCTAAGGGGGCAAAACACCGGGGAGCTGTTTTTT
TRBJ2-5,TRBV5-1,.,TRBD2,CASSLGWTSGGVGETQYF,TGCGCCAGCAGCTTGGGTTGGACTAGCGGGGGAGTGGGAGAGACCCAGTACTTC
TRBJ1-3,TRBV14,.,.,CASSQSGNTIYF,TGTGCCAGCAGCCAATCTGGAAACACCATATATTTT
TRBJ2-3,TRBV10-2,few,TRBD2,CASRPGPSGGRADTQYF,TGCGCCAGCAGACCCGGCCCTAGCGGGGGGAGGGCAGATACGCAGTATTTT
TRBJ1-2,TRBV11-3,.,.,CASSFGITNGGYTF,TGTGCCAGCAGCTTCGGCATCACCAACGGCGGCTACACCTTC
TRBJ2-3,TRBV5-1,.,.,CASSWIRGLTDTQYF,TGCGCCAGCAGCTGGATCCGGGGGCTCACAGATACGCAGTATTTT
TRBJ2-7,TRBV6-5,many,.,CASSETARYEQYF,TGTGCCAGCAGTGAGACCGCGCGTTACGAGCAGTACTTC
TRBJ2-1,TRBV30,few,TRBD2,CAWSALGLAGNEQFF,TGTGCCTGGAGTGCCTTAGGACTAGCGGGTAATGAGCAGTTCTTC
TRBJ2-1,TRBV2,few,TRBD1,CASSDRDRGTNNEQFF,TGTGCCAGCAGCGATCGGGACAGGGGCACTAACAATGAGCAGTTCTTC
TRBJ1-1,TRBV6-5,many,.,CASSGVGTEAFF,TGTGCCAGCAGCGGTGTGGGCACTGAAGCTTTCTTT
TRBJ2-2,TRBV10-2,.,.,CATRGAGWTGELFF,TGCGCCACCAGGGGGGCAGGGTGGACCGGGGAGCTGTTTTTT
TRBJ1-5,TRBV20-1,.,TRBD1,CSAREDRDVEGQPQHF,TGCAGTGCTAGAGAGGACAGGGATGTGGAGGGCCAGCCCCAGCATTTT
TRBJ1-2,TRBV6-5,.,.,CASGIRGGPGGYTF,TGTGCCAGCGGAATTAGGGGGGGACCGGGCGGCTACACCTTC
TRBJ1-5,TRBV18,few,.,CASSPEAGGNQPQHF,TGTGCCAGCTCACCAGAAGCCGGAGGCAATCAGCCCCAGCATTTT
TRBJ2-3,TRBV27,many,.,CASSLVGLPTDTQYF,TGTGCCAGCAGTTTAGTTGGCCTTCCCACAGATACGCAGTATTTT
TRBJ2-5,TRBV27,.,.,CASSPYVQETQYF,TGTGCCAGCAGTCCATACGTCCAAGAGACCCAGTACTTC
TRBJ2-3,TRBV11-3,.,TRBD2,CASSSWTSGGAGDTQYF,TGTGCCAGCAGCTCATGGACTAGCGGGGGGGCGGGGGATACGCAGTATTTT
TRBJ2-1,TRBV24-1,few,.,CATSDRGAGGNEQFF,TGTGCCACCAGTGATCGGGGGGCCGGTGGTAATGAGCAGTTCTTC
TRBJ2-1,TRBV7-9,few,.,CASHRESYNEQFF,TGTGCCAGCCACCGGGAGTCCTACAATGAGCAGTTCTTC
TRBJ2-1,TRBV29-1,medium-sized,TRBD2,CSVAGSGGIGEQFF,TGCAGCGTTGCAGGTAGCGGGGGGATCGGTGAGCAGTTCTTC
TRBJ1-1,TRBV27,.,.,CASSTPVQYTEAFF,TGTGCCAGCAGTACGCCTGTACAGTACACTGAAGCTTTCTTT
TRBJ2-5,TRBV11-3,.,TRBD2,CASSLGLAGTQETQYF,TGTGCCAGCAGCTTAGGACTAGCGGGGACCCAAGAGACCCAGTACTTC
TRBJ1-5,TRBV30,.,TRBD1,CAWSTGQGTNQPQHF,TGTGCCTGGAGTACCGGACAGGGCACAAATCAGCCCCAGCATTTT
TRBJ1-1,TRBV6-5,.,.,CASSPTGEVGWTEAFF,TGTGCCAGCAGTCCCACGGGGGAAGTAGGGTGGACTGAAGCTTTCTTT
TRBJ1-5,TRBV12-3/TRBV12-4,many,.,CASSLASGAGNQPQHF,TGTGCCAGCAGTTTAGCGTCCGGGGCAGGCAATCAGCCCCAGCATTTT
TRBJ2-7,TRBV5-1,few,.,CASSLEGGEQYF,TGCGCCAGCAGCTTGGAGGGCGGCGAGCAGTACTTC
TRBJ2-1,TRBV30,medium-sized,.,CAWSEQGNEQFF,TGTGCCTGGAGTGAACAGGGTAATGAGCAGTTCTTC
TRBJ2-1,TRBV5-1,.,TRBD1,CASSLVRILGQGANEQFF,TGCGCCAGCAGCTTGGTAAGGATTCTGGGACAGGGGGCCAATGAGCAGTTCTTC
TRBJ2-6,TRBV20-1,once,TRBD1,CSAGQTGARSGANVLTF,TGCAGTGCTGGACAAACAGGGGCCCGTTCTGGGGCCAACGTCCTGACTTTC
TRBJ1-5,TRBV7-2,few,TRBD1,CASSPGATGSNQPQHF,TGTGCCAGCAGTCCTGGGGCGACAGGGAGCAATCAGCCCCAGCATTTT
TRBJ1-2,TRBV19,.,TRBD1,CASSIYSVQGANYGYTF,TGTGCCAGTAGTATATATTCTGTGCAGGGGGCTAACTATGGCTACACCTTC